What follows describes a single T cell receptor (beta chain). These data are taken from a study of blood T cell repertoires in COVID-19. Overall study context: In each case, the material was cDNA or gDNA derived from T cells, B-cell-depleted T cells, or PBMCs.

The method was immunoSEQ multiplex PCR; TCRdb's version includes in-frame clones alone and lacks a portion of them. The sample carries 110,000 or so clones, about four fifths recorded once. The receptor comes from a woman older than 75 with acute or convalescent COVID-19. The sequencing input was peripheral blood.

The CDR3 loop is CASQGNQVDGYTF. CDR3 sequence (DNA): TGTGCCAGCCAGGGGAATCAGGTGGATGGCTACACCTTC. The rearrangement uses TRBV7-2 and TRBJ1-2; tentative D call: TRBD1 (6 bases). V was pared by 8 bases and J by 6 bases, with 16 bases between. CDR3 length: 13 residues. Germline CDR1 reads SGHTA; CDR2 reads FQGNSA.